The 27 T cell receptor beta chains in this list originate from one sample, sequenced in a study of blood T cell repertoires in COVID-19 (dated by TCRdb to 2019 to 2021). Library construction relied on the immunoSEQ multiplex PCR assay. TCRdb's version of the immuneACCESS table is confined to in-frame rearrangements and falls short of the full clone set. An unresolved V gene accounts for under half of the shortfall where checked; the remainder is of unknown origin. This sample has 140,000 to 150,000 clones in its table, and 81% of those were observed once. The ten largest account for more than 6.5% of the sample. What was sequenced was peripheral blood. These receptors all stem from a human donor in a cohort sampled during active COVID-19.

The genes are TRBV5-1 and TRBJ2-6; D uncertain. The germline V gene encodes CDR1 SGHRS and CDR2 YFSETQ. This CDR3 has 15 amino acids. V shed 1 base and J shed 6 bases, with 11 bases lying between them. CDR3: CASSLFLPLANVLTF. DNA of the CDR3: TGCGCCAGCAGCTTGTTCCTACCCCTGGCCAACGTCCTGACTTTC.

V and J are TRBV6-6 and TRBJ1-3, with 9 bases lining up with TRBD1. Germline values: CDR1 MNHNY, CDR2 SVGAGI (reference sequence). This CDR3 comprises 20 residues. With V trimmed by 5 bases and J by 5 bases, 22 bases remained unmatched. CDR3 in amino acids: CASSLLGQGSSRALRNTIYF. CDR3 nucleotide sequence: TGTGCCAGCAGTCTCCTCGGACAGGGGAGTTCTCGCGCTCTGAGAAACACCATATATTTT.

The chain combines TRBV27 with TRBJ1-5, with TRBD1 matching 8 bases. Germline CDR1 MNHEY, CDR2 SMNVEV (reference sequence). This CDR3 spans 16 amino acids. Trimming at V came to 4 bases and at J to 5 bases, leaving 10 bases not matched to a gene. In DNA form, the CDR3 reads TGTGCCAGCAGTTCGGACAGGGAGCTTAGGGATCAGCCCCAGCATTTT. Translation: CASSSDRELRDQPQHF.

The V and J genes are TRBV24-1 and TRBJ2-3; the match to TRBD1 covers 9 bases. The CDR3 length is 15 residues. The ends lost 4 bases at V and 7 bases at J; junction bases unmatched: 8. Germline CDR1 is KGHDR and CDR2 is SFDVKD. The CDR3 region has the DNA TGTGCCACCAGTGACCTGGGACAGGGTGCATATACGCAGTATTTT. It translates to CATSDLGQGAYTQYF.

This clone has a handful of counts. The V call is TRBV2, the J call TRBJ2-1; 10 nucleotides match TRBD1. There are 12 residues in the CDR3. The V gene end was trimmed by 7 bases and the J gene end by 8 bases; junction bases not matched to a gene: 2. CDR1 and CDR2 from the germline V gene are SNHLY and FYNNEI. CDR3: CASKDRGDEQFF. CDR3 nucleotide sequence: TGTGCCAGCAAGGACAGGGGGGATGAGCAGTTCTTC. Combining the CDR3 with reference TRBV2 and TRBJ2-1 gives the whole variable domain EPEVTQTPSHQVTQMGQEVILRCVPISNHLYFYWYRQILGQKVEFLVSFYNNEISEKSEIFDDQFSVERPDGSNFTLKIRSTKLEDSAMYFCASKDRGDEQFFGPGTRLTVL.

The rearrangement joins TRBV6-4 to TRBJ2-1; 9 bases fit TRBD2. Germline assignment: CDR1 MRHNA and CDR2 SNTAGT. Germline trimming cut 4 bases from V and 6 bases from J; bases unmatched to any gene: 10. The CDR3 totals 16 residues. The CDR3 here is CASSAPIAGAVNEQFF. CDR3 nucleotide sequence: TGTGCCAGCAGTGCCCCGATAGCGGGAGCGGTCAATGAGCAGTTCTTC.

V gene TRBV7-2 combines with J gene TRBJ2-7; 9 bases match TRBD2. The length of the CDR3 is 15 residues. V was pared by 2 bases and J by 7 bases, with 9 bases of the junction left unmatched. The germline CDR1 and CDR2 sequences are SGHTA and FQGNSA. The CDR3 region is CASSLSTSGWREQYF. CDR3 coding DNA: TGTGCCAGCAGCTTAAGCACTAGCGGGTGGAGGGAGCAGTACTTC.

The chain carries TRBV28 and TRBJ1-2; 7 bases align to TRBD1. This CDR3 contains 17 residues. Per germline, CDR1 MDHEN and CDR2 SYDVKM. V gave up 2 bases and J gave up 2 bases; unmatched junction bases: 11. The CDR3 loop is CASSLNRGTALNYGYTF. The DNA of the CDR3 is TGTGCCAGCAGTTTAAATCGAGGGACAGCTTTAAACTATGGCTACACCTTC.

The CDR3 protein is CASRRSGHHEPMTGNTIYF. The CDR3 region has the DNA TGTGCCAGCAGAAGGTCAGGGCACCACGAGCCAATGACGGGAAACACCATATATTTT. The chain is built from TRBV27 and TRBJ1-3; possible D gene TRBD1, 5 bases. The CDR3 is 19 residues long. The germline CDR1 and CDR2 sequences are MNHEY and SMNVEV (reference sequence). Trimming shortened V by 6 bases and J by 4 bases, and 28 bases separated the two germline ends.

The chain joins TRBV6-2 or TRBV6-3 to TRBJ2-1, with TRBD2 matching over 8 bases. The CDR3 covers 16 residues. V gave up 5 bases and J gave up 0 bases; unmatched junction bases: 6. Germline values: CDR1 MNHEY, CDR2 SVGEGT. CDR3 protein: CASSDVAGSSYNEQFF. The CDR3 DNA is TGTGCCAGCAGTGACGTAGCGGGGAGCTCCTACAATGAGCAGTTCTTC.

The chain couples TRBV7-2 to TRBJ2-2, with D possibly being TRBD1 (6 bases). The CDR3 has 16 residues. Per the germline V gene, CDR1 is SGHTA and CDR2 is FQGNSA. The V end was cut by 5 bases, the J end by 1 base, with 14 bases between. As DNA, the CDR3 is TGTGCCAGCAGCCTAAGGGACACCTTGAACACCGGGGAGCTGTTTTTT. Its protein product is CASSLRDTLNTGELFF.

The V and J genes are TRBV19 and TRBJ1-2; 7 bases align to TRBD1. This CDR3 is built from 18 residues. CDR1 is LNHDA, CDR2 SQIVND, per germline (reference sequence). The V gene end was trimmed by 5 bases and the J gene end by 5 bases; junction bases not matched to a gene: 20. In nucleotides, the CDR3 is TGTGCCAGTAGTTCTTCCTCCTTCTCAGGGGGAATTCGGTATGGCTACACCTTC. Amino acids: CASSSSSFSGGIRYGYTF. The full variable domain, rest sourced from reference TRBV19 and TRBJ1-2, is DGGITQSPKYLFRKEGQNVTLSCEQNLNHDAMYWYRQDPGQGLRLIYYSQIVNDFQKGDIAEGYSVSREKKESFPLTVTSAQKNPTAFYLCASSSSSFSGGIRYGYTFGSGTRLTVV.

This clone was counted a few times. The rearrangement links TRBV27 to TRBJ2-5, with D possibly matching TRBD1 (5 bases). The CDR3 contains 15 residues. Germline V gene lookup returns CDR1 MNHEY and CDR2 SMNVEV (reference sequence). V lost 6 bases and J lost 4, with 18 bases in between. The CDR3 DNA reads TGTGCCAGCAGCCTAATAAGGGAAGGGGCAGAGACCCAGTACTTC. Translating it yields CASSLIREGAETQYF.

This chain joins TRBV28 and TRBJ1-5, with D perhaps matching TRBD1 (5 bases). CDR3 size: 15 residues. Germline CDR1 is MDHEN and CDR2 is SYDVKM. The V end lost 7 bases, the J end lost 9 bases, and 22 bases lay between the germline ends. In nucleotides, the CDR3 is TGTGCCAGCATCCCTGGGGGGGAACTCTATGGGCCCCAGCATTTT. Protein: CASIPGGELYGPQHF.

This clone appeared a single time. This rearrangement joins TRBV7-9 to TRBJ2-3, with 11 positions matching TRBD2. This CDR3 has 15 residues. The ends lost 7 bases at V and 4 bases at J; junction bases unmatched: 7. From germline, CDR1 is SEHNR and CDR2 FQNEAQ (reference sequence). CDR3 bases: TGTGCCAGCACCCTAACTAGCGGGAGCGCAGATACGCAGTATTTT. This codes for CASTLTSGSADTQYF.

The gene calls are TRBV19 and TRBJ2-7; D is possibly TRBD2 (5 bases). The CDR3 has 13 residues. CDR1 LNHDA and CDR2 SQIVND come from the germline V gene (reference sequence). Trimming pared 4 bases from V and 6 bases from J, leaving 13 bases between. The CDR3 spells CASSTRTYLEQYF. CDR3 nucleotides: TGTGCCAGTAGTACCCGGACTTACCTCGAGCAGTACTTC.

This clone was counted at least ten times. V and J are TRBV5-6 and TRBJ2-1; D is undetermined. The CDR3 loop spans 12 amino acids. Trimming removed 0 bases from V and 5 bases from J, with 3 bases in between. CDR1 is SGHDT, CDR2 YYEEEE, per germline. This chain's CDR3 is CASSLVDNEQFF. CDR3 DNA: TGTGCCAGCAGCTTGGTCGACAATGAGCAGTTCTTC. Full variable domain (rest looked up from reference TRBV5-6 and TRBJ2-1): DAGVTQSPTHLIKTRGQQVTLRCSPKSGHDTVSWYQQALGQGPQFIFQYYEEEERQRGNFPDRFSGHQFPNYSSELNVNALLLGDSALYLCASSLVDNEQFFGPGTRLTVL.

The rearrangement uses TRBV7-8 and TRBJ2-1, with D possibly matching TRBD2 (6 bases). The CDR3 covers 14 residues. With 0 bases removed from V and 6 bases from J, the gap between germline ends came to 9 bases. The germline CDR1 and CDR2 sequences are SGHVS and FQNEAQ. CDR3 amino acids: CASSLAAGSNEQFF. CDR3 coding DNA: TGTGCCAGCAGCTTAGCAGCGGGTTCCAATGAGCAGTTCTTC.

The rearrangement uses TRBV5-6 and TRBJ2-7, with D possibly being TRBD1 (6 bases). This CDR3 has 16 amino acids. With 4 bases removed from V and 2 bases from J, the gap between germline ends came to 19 bases. The germline gives CDR1 SGHDT, CDR2 YYEEEE. CDR3 DNA sequence: TGTGCCAGCAGCCTAATCAAAACAGGGATCACCTACGAGCAGTACTTC. Translated: CASSLIKTGITYEQYF.

The chain employs TRBV6-5 and TRBJ2-3, with TRBD1 matching 8 bases. The germline CDR1 and CDR2 sequences are MNHEY and SVGAGI. The CDR3 is 14 residues long. The trim removed 6 bases at V and 3 bases at J, leaving 5 bases unmatched. CDR3 sequence (DNA): TGTGCCAGCAGGGCGGACAGGGCTACAGATACGCAGTATTTT. Protein product: CASRADRATDTQYF.

About this clone itself: The same CDR3 also results from other DNA sequences found in this sample. The chain uses TRBV5-1 and TRBJ1-2; 10 nucleotides match TRBD1. V shed 0 bases and J 5 bases; nucleotides not matched to a gene: 1. Germline CDR1 reads SGHRS; CDR2 reads YFSETQ. The CDR3 is made up of 14 amino acids. Here the CDR3 reads CASSLGDRGYGYTF. CDR3 sequence (DNA): TGCGCCAGCAGCTTGGGGGACAGGGGTTATGGCTACACCTTC.

The chain has TRBV28 and TRBJ2-7, with 10 bases identical to TRBD1. CDR3 length equals 16 residues. Germline values: CDR1 MDHEN, CDR2 SYDVKM. V lost 7 bases, J lost 7 bases, and 16 bases stayed unmatched. The CDR3 region has the DNA TGTGCCAGCACACCCTCCCGGAGGACAGGGGGGTATGAGCAGTACTTC. Translating gives CASTPSRRTGGYEQYF.

Concerning this clone: Germline is not matched at one junction end, which may reflect a read error. V and J are TRBV18 and TRBJ1-4; 8 bases agree with TRBD1. Per germline, CDR1 KGHSH and CDR2 LQKENI. The CDR3 has 14 amino acids. The CDR3 loop is CASSSQGAKEKLFF. CDR3 sequence (DNA): TGTGCCAGCTCCTCCCAGGGGGCTAAGGAAAAACTGTTTTTT.

The chain recombines TRBV29-1 with TRBJ1-4; perhaps TRBD1 as D (5 bases). V lost 5 bases and J lost 2, with 12 bases in between. Looked up from germline, CDR1 is SQVTM and CDR2 is ANQGSEA. The CDR3 has 14 amino acids. CDR3 sequence reads: CSVRRDLTNEKLFF. In DNA, the CDR3 is TGCAGCGTTCGCAGGGATCTCACTAATGAAAAACTGTTTTTT.

V is TRBV9 and J is TRBJ2-5; 10 bases are shared with TRBD2. V was clipped by 2 bases and J by 4 bases; unmatched bases: 5. The CDR3 covers 15 residues. Germline CDR1 is SGDLS and CDR2 is YYNGEE. The CDR3 coding sequence is TGTGCCAGCAGCGTCGGGCTAGCGGGAGTAGAGACCCAGTACTTC. Translated: CASSVGLAGVETQYF. The full variable domain, its missing parts supplied by reference TRBV9 and TRBJ2-5, is DSGVTQTPKHLITATGQRVTLRCSPRSGDLSVYWYQQSLDQGLQFLIQYYNGEERAKGNILERFSAQQFPDLHSELNLSSLELGDSALYFCASSVGLAGVETQYFGPGTRLLVL.

The chain has TRBV28 and TRBJ1-4; maybe TRBD1 (5 bases). V was shortened by 4 bases and J by 5 bases, with 5 bases between the two germline ends. This CDR3 spans 12 amino acids. CDR1 is MDHEN, CDR2 SYDVKM, per germline. The CDR3, as DNA: TGTGCCAGCAGTTACAGGAATGAAAAACTGTTTTTT. Residues: CASSYRNEKLFF.

The chain has TRBV6-6 and TRBJ1-3, with 7 nucleotides matching TRBD1. Looked up from germline, CDR1 is MNHNY and CDR2 is SVGAGI (reference sequence). This CDR3 comprises 19 residues. The trim removed 5 bases at V and 0 bases at J, leaving 16 bases unmatched. CDR3 nucleotides: TGTGCCAGCAGTCTTTGGTCCACAGGGGTTGGATACTCTGGAAACACCATATATTTT. Protein sequence: CASSLWSTGVGYSGNTIYF.